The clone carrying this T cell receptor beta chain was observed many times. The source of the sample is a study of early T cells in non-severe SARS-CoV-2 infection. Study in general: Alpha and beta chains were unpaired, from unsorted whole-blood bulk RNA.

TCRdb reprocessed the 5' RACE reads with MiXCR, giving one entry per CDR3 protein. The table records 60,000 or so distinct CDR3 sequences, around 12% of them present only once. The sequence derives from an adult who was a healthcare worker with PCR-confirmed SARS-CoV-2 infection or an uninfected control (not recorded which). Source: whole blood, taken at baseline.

The CDR3 reads CASTGSDYGYTF. In nucleotides, the CDR3 is TGTGCCAGCACAGGGAGTGACTATGGCTACACCTTC. This chain joins TRBV6-2 or TRBV6-3 and TRBJ1-2; D possibly corresponds to TRBD1 (5 bases). V was cut by 7 bases and J by 3 bases, with 9 bases left in between. Germline lookup yields CDR1 MNHEY and CDR2 SVGEGT. The CDR3 totals 12 residues.